Listed below are T cell receptor beta chains from one sample, sequenced in a study of cytomegalovirus exposure and HLA in healthy donors. Data came from immunoSEQ multiplex PCR; TCRdb stores just in-frame clones and leaves some out. The profile shows around 110,000 clones, roughly 82% of them singletons. The specimen sequenced was PBMCs. Every receptor here comes from a male donor in good health and CMV-seropositive. Both conserved end residues are part of each CDR3. The D gene is left open where the match is weak. The size entry is marked missing in some rows and otherwise reads once, few, many or a size class.

CDR3 DNA,CDR3 protein,J gene,clone size,V gene,D gene
TGTGCCAGCAGTAGAAAACATAACTATGGCTACACCTTC,CASSRKHNYGYTF,TRBJ1-2,NA,TRBV6-5,NA
TGTGCCAGCTCACCATCGACAGGGGTAGTGAACACTGAAGCTTTCTTT,CASSPSTGVVNTEAFF,TRBJ1-1,NA,TRBV18,TRBD1
TGTGCCAACAGGAGACAGGGAGTCACCGGGGAGCTGTTTTTT,CANRRQGVTGELFF,TRBJ2-2,few,TRBV2,TRBD1
TGTGCCAGCAGCCCCCTTCAGGGAGGCGACGAAAAACTGTTTTTT,CASSPLQGGDEKLFF,TRBJ1-4,NA,TRBV5-4,NA
TGTGCCAGCAGCCATTCAGGGGGCGCGGGGACTGAAGCTTTCTTT,CASSHSGGAGTEAFF,TRBJ1-1,NA,TRBV6-5,TRBD1
TGTGCCAGCATCTGGGGGGGGGATGGCTACACCTTC,CASIWGGDGYTF,TRBJ1-2,NA,TRBV6-1,NA
TGTGCCAGCAGTGGGGACTCCCAAGATACGCAGTATTTT,CASSGDSQDTQYF,TRBJ2-3,NA,TRBV6-1,NA
TGCAGTGCCGGACTCCCGGATACGCAGTATTTT,CSAGLPDTQYF,TRBJ2-3,NA,TRBV20-1,NA
TGTGCCATCAGTGGTACTAACAGTCGGACAGGGGTCACTGAAGCTTTCTTT,CAISGTNSRTGVTEAFF,TRBJ1-1,few,TRBV10-3,TRBD1
TGCGCCAGCAGCTTGGAGACAGGGTATGCCGAGCAGTACTTC,CASSLETGYAEQYF,TRBJ2-7,NA,TRBV5-1,TRBD1
TGTGCCAGCAGACACCGGGACAGACCCTACAATGAGCAGTTCTTC,CASRHRDRPYNEQFF,TRBJ2-1,NA,TRBV28,TRBD1
TGTGCCAGTAGTACGCTTAGCGGGAGTGTGGACGAGCAGTACTTC,CASSTLSGSVDEQYF,TRBJ2-7,NA,TRBV19,TRBD2
TGTGCCAGCAGTGAAAGCGCAGGGGTGAAGTCTGGGGCCAACGTCCTGACTTTC,CASSESAGVKSGANVLTF,TRBJ2-6,NA,TRBV6-1,NA
TGCGCCAGCAGCCAAGAAGTCAGATTGAACAGTGAAGCTTTCTTT,CASSQEVRLNSEAFF,TRBJ1-1,NA,TRBV4-3,NA